Sequencing of this TCR beta chain was carried out in a study of regulatory T cells in long-lasting Graves disease. In the study overall: Graves' patients who were just diagnosed had used antithyroid drugs for under 3 months.

The V end lost 3 bases, the J end lost 8 bases, and 14 bases lay between the germline ends. Germline V gives CDR1 SEHNR, CDR2 FQNEAQ (reference sequence). The length of the CDR3 is 14 residues. The time point is: newly diagnosed GD, antithyroid drugs for less than 3 months. Scientists built the TCR library using RNA that was extracted from PBMCs. Study-level findings and limits: Persistent disease samples used TRBV28, TRBJ1-2 and TRBJ2-5 preferentially.

To make TCR beta libraries, researchers used iRepertoire HTBI primers and Arm-PCR of CDR3 regions. TCRdb used MiXCR to reprocess the multiplex PCR reads, holding one entry per CDR3 protein. The sample lists hundreds of thousands of distinct CDR3 sequences; 16% were seen once. This clonotype occurred a few times. Antigen unknown. The data were also submitted as part of a second study, on T cells in Graves' hyperthyroidism and ophthalmopathy.

The source of this sequence is a woman aged 25 to 39 with Graves disease. Material: peripheral blood mononuclear cells (PBMCs), obtained at new diagnosis, from a patient treated with antithyroid drugs. The V gene is TRBV7-9, the J gene TRBJ2-4; tentatively, D is TRBD1 (7 bases). The CDR3 bases are TGTGCCAGCAGCTTTAGCCAGGGGGGTGACATTCAGTACTTC. It is translated as CASSFSQGGDIQYF.